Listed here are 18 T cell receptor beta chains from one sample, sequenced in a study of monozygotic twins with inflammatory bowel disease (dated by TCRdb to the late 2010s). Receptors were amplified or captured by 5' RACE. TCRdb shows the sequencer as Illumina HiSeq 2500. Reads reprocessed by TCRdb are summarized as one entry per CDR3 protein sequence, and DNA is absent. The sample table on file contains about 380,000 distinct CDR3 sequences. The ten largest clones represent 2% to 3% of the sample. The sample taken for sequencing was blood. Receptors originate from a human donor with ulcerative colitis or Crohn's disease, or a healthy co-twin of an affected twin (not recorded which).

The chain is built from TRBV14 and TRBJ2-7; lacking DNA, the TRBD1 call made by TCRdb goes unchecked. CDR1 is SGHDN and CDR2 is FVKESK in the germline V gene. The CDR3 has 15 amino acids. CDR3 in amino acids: CASSQPRWGSYEQYF.

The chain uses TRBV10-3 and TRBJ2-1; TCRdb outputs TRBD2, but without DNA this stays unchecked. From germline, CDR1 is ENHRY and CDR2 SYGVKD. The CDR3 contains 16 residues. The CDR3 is CAISESGGGGNNEQFF.

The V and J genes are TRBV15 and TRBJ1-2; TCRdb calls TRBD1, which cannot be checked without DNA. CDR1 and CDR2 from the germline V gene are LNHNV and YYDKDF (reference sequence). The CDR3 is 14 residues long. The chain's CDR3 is CATRLDRINYGYTF.

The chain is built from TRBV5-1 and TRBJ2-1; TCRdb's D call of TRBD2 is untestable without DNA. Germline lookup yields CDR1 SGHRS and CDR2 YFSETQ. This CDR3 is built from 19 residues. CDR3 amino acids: CASSRGTSGVIASYNEQFF.

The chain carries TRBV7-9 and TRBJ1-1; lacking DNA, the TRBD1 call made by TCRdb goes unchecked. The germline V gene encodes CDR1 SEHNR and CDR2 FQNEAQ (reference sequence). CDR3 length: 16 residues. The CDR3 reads CASSLARGQGRSEAFF.

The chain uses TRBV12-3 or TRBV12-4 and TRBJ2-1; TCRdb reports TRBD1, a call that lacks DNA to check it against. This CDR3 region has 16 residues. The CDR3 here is CASSSSGGAWYNEQFF.

CDR3 amino acids: CASQARGYNSPLHF. The V call is TRBV19, the J call TRBJ1-6; TCRdb gives TRBD1 as the D gene, but with no DNA this cannot be confirmed. The CDR3 spans 14 residues. Germline V CDR1 and CDR2: LNHDA, SQIVND (reference sequence). The variable domain in full, with the rest retrieved from reference TRBV19 and TRBJ1-6, is DGGITQSPKYLFRKEGQNVTLSCEQNLNHDAMYWYRQDPGQGLRLIYYSQIVNDFQKGDIAEGYSVSREKKESFPLTVTSAQKNPTAFYLCASQARGYNSPLHFGNGTRLTVT.

The CDR3 sequence is CASTEMTGTYEQYF. The V call is TRBV28, the J call TRBJ2-7; TCRdb picks TRBD1, but there is no DNA to check that call. The CDR3 has 14 residues. The germline V gene encodes CDR1 MDHEN and CDR2 SYDVKM.

The CDR3 here is CASSVGGQNTGELFF. The chain employs TRBV9 and TRBJ2-2; TCRdb's D gene call, TRBD1, goes unchecked for lack of DNA. The germline V gene has CDR1 SGDLS and CDR2 YYNGEE. CDR3 length: 15 residues. Combining the CDR3 with reference TRBV9 and TRBJ2-2 gives the whole variable domain DSGVTQTPKHLITATGQRVTLRCSPRSGDLSVYWYQQSLDQGLQFLIQYYNGEERAKGNILERFSAQQFPDLHSELNLSSLELGDSALYFCASSVGGQNTGELFFGEGSRLTVL.

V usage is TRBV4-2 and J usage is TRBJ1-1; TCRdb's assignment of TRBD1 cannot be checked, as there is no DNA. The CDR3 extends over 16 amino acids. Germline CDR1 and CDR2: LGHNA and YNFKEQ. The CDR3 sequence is CASSLPDSQANTEAFF.

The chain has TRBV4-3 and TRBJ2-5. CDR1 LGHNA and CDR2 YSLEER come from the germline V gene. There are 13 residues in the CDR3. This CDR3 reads CASSQEGLETQYF.

CDR3 in amino acids: CASNLLTREVFAAYEQYF. The chain joins TRBV12-3 or TRBV12-4 to TRBJ2-7; without DNA, the TCRdb call of TRBD2 cannot be checked. The CDR3 contains 18 residues.

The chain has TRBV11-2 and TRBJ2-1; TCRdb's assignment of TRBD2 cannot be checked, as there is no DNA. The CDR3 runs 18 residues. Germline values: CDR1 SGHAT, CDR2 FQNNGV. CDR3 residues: CASSLVPGLAASYNEQFF.

The CDR3 sequence: CASTATGSGNTIYF. The chain recombines TRBV28 with TRBJ1-3; as DNA is missing, the TRBD1 call by TCRdb cannot be tested. The CDR3 contains 14 residues. Germline CDR1 reads MDHEN; CDR2 reads SYDVKM.

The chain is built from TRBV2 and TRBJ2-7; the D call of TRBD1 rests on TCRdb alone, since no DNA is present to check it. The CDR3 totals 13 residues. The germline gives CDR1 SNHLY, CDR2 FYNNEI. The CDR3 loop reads CVSRGWGRGEQYF.

The CDR3: CAWRNLDGRQETQYF. This chain links TRBV30 with TRBJ2-5; no DNA is available, so the TRBD2 call from TCRdb remains unchecked. Germline V gene sequence: CDR1 GTSNPN, CDR2 SVGIG (reference sequence). This CDR3 comprises 15 residues.

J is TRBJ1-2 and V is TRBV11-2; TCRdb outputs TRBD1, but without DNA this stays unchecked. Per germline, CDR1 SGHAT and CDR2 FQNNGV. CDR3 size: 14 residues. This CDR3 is CASSLDRGQDGYTF.

CDR3 protein: CASSYSKAQNIDRDRYEQYF. This sequence joins TRBV6-2 or TRBV6-3 and TRBJ2-7; TCRdb's D gene call, TRBD1, goes unchecked for lack of DNA. The CDR3 has 20 residues. The germline CDR1 and CDR2 sequences are MNHEY and SVGEGT.